One sample yielded the 27 T cell receptor beta chains listed below, sequenced in a study of PD-1 blockade in classical Hodgkin lymphoma. Profiled with immunoSEQ multiplex PCR; TCRdb holds only in-frame clones, not every one. The table lists roughly 51,000 clones, about 80% of them singletons. As to time point: cycle 4 day 1 (C4D1), after 5 to 7 weeks of nivolumab. In every patient, relapse followed autologous stem cell transplantation, while exposure to brentuximab vedotin differed. The specimen comprised peripheral blood mononuclear cells (PBMCs), sampled before the fourth cycle of nivolumab. These receptors were collected from a human donor with classical Hodgkin lymphoma.

This chain connects TRBV2 to TRBJ2-1; weak D call: TRBD2 (6 bases). This CDR3 has 13 amino acids. Trimming left V 3 bases short and J 8 bases short, with 11 bases between. Germline V CDR1 and CDR2: SNHLY, FYNNEI. The CDR3 bases are TGTGCCAGCAGTGAGGGACTTGAGGATGAGCAGTTCTTC. Translating it yields CASSEGLEDEQFF.

The chain carries TRBV6-5 and TRBJ1-5, with a possible D match to TRBD1 (6 bases). V lost 2 bases, J lost 7 bases, and 6 bases lay in between. The V gene's germline CDR1 is MNHEY and CDR2 SVGAGI. The CDR3 covers 12 residues. The CDR3 reads CASSYGQQPQHF. The CDR3 bases are TGTGCCAGCAGTTACGGACAGCAGCCCCAGCATTTT.

The sample holds many counts of this clone. The rearrangement links TRBV4-2 to TRBJ2-7; TRBD2 agrees at 8 bases. The V segment lost 0 bases and the J segment 0 bases; nucleotides outside the gene matches: 10. This CDR3 region has 18 residues. CDR1 is LGHNA and CDR2 is YNFKEQ in the germline V gene. In nucleotides, the CDR3 is TGTGCCAGCAGCCAAGAAGTCTCCCTAGCGGGTGGCTCCTACGAGCAGTACTTC. It translates to CASSQEVSLAGGSYEQYF.

The chain carries TRBV7-9 and TRBJ1-1; D is undetermined. There are 13 residues in the CDR3. Germline V gene sequence: CDR1 SEHNR, CDR2 FQNEAQ (reference sequence). The V gene lost 1 base and the J gene lost 2 bases, with 5 bases spanning the gap. The CDR3 DNA is TGTGCCAGCAGCTTAGTCGGAAACACTGAAGCTTTCTTT. Translated: CASSLVGNTEAFF. The full variable domain, rest sourced from reference TRBV7-9 and TRBJ1-1, is DTGVSQNPRHKITKRGQNVTFRCDPISEHNRLYWYRQTLGQGPEFLTYFQNEAQLEKSRLLSDRFSAERPKGSFSTLEIQRTEQGDSAMYLCASSLVGNTEAFFGQGTRLTVV.

The genes are TRBV2 and TRBJ2-3, with D maybe TRBD2 (5 bases). The length of the CDR3 is 14 residues. Germline CDR1 is SNHLY and CDR2 is FYNNEI. Trimming removed 1 base from V and 1 base from J, with 6 bases in between. CDR3 region: CASSEEGGTDTQYF. CDR3 in DNA: TGTGCCAGCAGTGAAGAGGGAGGCACAGATACGCAGTATTTT.

The chain is built from TRBV5-3 and TRBJ1-5; D not resolved. TRBV5-3 is an ORF; its function is uncertain. V was trimmed by 2 bases and J by 4 bases, leaving 10 bases between them. The CDR3 is 14 amino acids. CDR3 region: CARSFLSDNQPQHF. CDR3 nucleotide sequence: TGTGCCAGAAGCTTTCTCTCAGATAATCAGCCCCAGCATTTT.

The J gene is TRBJ2-2, the V gene TRBV9, with D uncertain. V gave up 4 bases and J gave up 9 bases, with 25 bases separating them. Germline assignment: CDR1 SGDLS and CDR2 YYNGEE. The CDR3 consists of 17 residues. The CDR3 DNA follows: TGTGCCAGCAGCCAAGGGCCGGTCCCCCCAGGTGACTGGGAGCTGTTTTTT. Amino acids: CASSQGPVPPGDWELFF.

The chain has TRBV27 and TRBJ2-2, with D unresolved. The CDR3 is 15 amino acids. Germline assignment: CDR1 MNHEY and CDR2 SMNVEV (reference sequence). Trimming removed 4 bases from V and 4 bases from J, with 13 bases in between. This CDR3 reads CASSSYGKLTGELFF. The CDR3 DNA reads as TGTGCCAGCAGTTCCTACGGAAAACTCACCGGGGAGCTGTTTTTT.

This sequence joins TRBV7-6 and TRBJ1-1, with TRBD1 matching 10 bases. The CDR3 covers 14 residues. Per the germline V gene, CDR1 is SGHVS and CDR2 is FNYEAQ. J lost 4 bases, V lost 1 base, and 0 bases had no gene match. CDR3 sequence: CASSLGQGATEAFF. The CDR3 DNA sequence: TGTGCCAGCAGCTTAGGACAGGGGGCCACTGAAGCTTTCTTT.

This clone has only a few counts. The rearrangement joins TRBV6-5 to TRBJ2-2; D is undetermined. From germline, CDR1 is MNHEY and CDR2 SVGAGI. The CDR3 is 15 amino acids. Trimming took 5 bases from V and 1 from J, leaving 11 bases between them. Here the CDR3 DNA reads TGTGCCAGCAGTCACCTAACGAGGAACACCGGGGAGCTGTTTTTT. This codes for CASSHLTRNTGELFF.

This clone was found once. The chain uses TRBV5-1 and TRBJ2-2, with 8 nucleotides matching TRBD2. Losses at the gene ends were 2 bases for V and 0 bases for J; bases not matched to a gene: 0. CDR1 and CDR2 (germline): SGHRS, YFSETQ. The CDR3 runs to 15 residues. This chain's CDR3 is CASSFSGTNTGELFF. CDR3 DNA sequence: TGCGCCAGCAGCTTTAGCGGGACGAACACCGGGGAGCTGTTTTTT.

The gene calls are TRBV5-1 and TRBJ1-5, with D tentatively TRBD1 (5 bases). The CDR3 spans 15 residues. In germline, CDR1 is SGHRS, CDR2 YFSETQ. Trimming removed 5 bases from V and 7 bases from J, with 19 bases in between. The CDR3, as DNA: TGCGCCAGCAGATTGTCGGGGACGACAGAACAGCCCCAGCATTTT. Its translation: CASRLSGTTEQPQHF. Full variable domain (remainder filled in from reference TRBV5-1 and TRBJ1-5): KAGVTQTPRYLIKTRGQQVTLSCSPISGHRSVSWYQQTPGQGLQFLFEYFSETQRNKGNFPGRFSGRQFSNSRSEMNVSTLELGDSALYLCASRLSGTTEQPQHFGDGTRLSIL.

The chain is built from TRBV5-4 and TRBJ1-2; the D gene is possibly TRBD1 (5 bases). From germline, CDR1 is SGHNT and CDR2 YYREEE (reference sequence). The V end was cut by 0 bases, the J end by 7 bases, with 13 bases between. The CDR3 is 14 residues long. CDR3 nucleotide sequence: TGTGCCAGCAGCTTGGAAGGGGCGGGAAGTGGCTACACCTTC. Protein sequence: CASSLEGAGSGYTF.

There are a few counts of this clone. The V call is TRBV28, the J call TRBJ2-7; tentatively, D is TRBD1 (6 bases). This CDR3 has 15 residues. Germline values: CDR1 MDHEN, CDR2 SYDVKM. V was cut by 4 bases and J by 4 bases, with 17 bases left in between. CDR3 nucleotides: TGTGCCAGCAGTTCCCCCGGAGACAGGAAATACGAGCAGTACTTC. This gives the protein CASSSPGDRKYEQYF.

The table lists this clone with a count of one. The chain carries TRBV28 and TRBJ1-2; D is undetermined. CDR3 size: 14 residues. Trimming left V 2 bases short and J 1 base short, with 8 bases between. The germline V gene encodes CDR1 MDHEN and CDR2 SYDVKM. CDR3 sequence: CASSLALGNYGYTF. The CDR3 bases are TGTGCCAGCAGTTTAGCGCTCGGTAACTATGGCTACACCTTC.

The chain links TRBV6-1 to TRBJ2-2, with D unresolved. CDR3 length: 14 amino acids. V was trimmed by 1 base and J by 6 bases, leaving 9 bases between them. Germline CDR1 MNHNS, CDR2 SASEGT. The CDR3 reads CASSEEYGAGELFF. The CDR3 DNA reads TGTGCCAGCAGTGAAGAGTATGGGGCCGGGGAGCTGTTTTTT.

The chain uses TRBV7-9 and TRBJ2-1; TRBD2 agrees at 9 bases. Trimming took 5 bases from V and 6 from J; bases not matched to a gene: 14. The CDR3 has 17 amino acids. Germline CDR1 and CDR2: SEHNR and FQNEAQ (reference sequence). The CDR3 reads CASSLPFRLAGSNEQFF. CDR3 DNA: TGTGCCAGCAGCCTCCCTTTTAGGCTAGCGGGATCCAATGAGCAGTTCTTC.

The chain employs TRBV7-9 and TRBJ2-1, with TRBD1 identical over 9 bases. CDR1 is SEHNR and CDR2 is FQNEAQ in the germline V gene (reference sequence). V dropped 4 bases and J dropped 4; count of bases not matched to a gene: 5. This CDR3 region has 15 residues. The CDR3 spells CASSSQGAGYNEQFF. In DNA form, the CDR3 reads TGTGCCAGCAGCTCACAGGGGGCAGGGTACAATGAGCAGTTCTTC.

V usage is TRBV19 and J usage is TRBJ1-2, with D perhaps matching TRBD1 (5 bases). CDR1 and CDR2 from the germline V gene are LNHDA and SQIVND (reference sequence). This CDR3 contains 13 residues. Written as DNA, the CDR3 is TGTGCTACGAGGGAGGGGAATAACTATGGCTACACCTTC. Translation gives CATREGNNYGYTF. Supplemented by reference TRBV19 and TRBJ1-2, the full variable domain reads DGGITQSPKYLFRKEGQNVTLSCEQNLNHDAMYWYRQDPGQGLRLIYYSQIVNDFQKGDIAEGYSVSREKKESFPLTVTSAQKNPTAFYLCATREGNNYGYTFGSGTRLTVV.

The chain uses TRBV7-8 and TRBJ1-2, with unresolved D. This CDR3 is built from 14 residues. Germline CDR1 is SGHVS and CDR2 is FQNEAQ. V was cut by 6 bases and J by 1 base, with 12 bases left in between. The CDR3 DNA is TGTGCCAGCAGGGCAGGTCGTTTTAACTATGGCTACACCTTC. Translating it yields CASRAGRFNYGYTF.

V is TRBV7-9 and J is TRBJ2-5; TRBD2 aligns across 12 bases. CDR1 and CDR2 from the germline V gene are SEHNR and FQNEAQ (reference sequence). The J segment lost 3 bases and the V segment lost 1 base, leaving 6 bases of the junction unmatched. This CDR3 comprises 17 residues. Here the CDR3 DNA reads TGTGCCAGCAGCTTAGGAACGGGACTAGCGGGTGAAGAGACCCAGTACTTC. Translating it yields CASSLGTGLAGEETQYF.

J is TRBJ1-5 and V is TRBV28; tentative D call: TRBD1 (6 bases). V shed 3 bases and J shed 13 bases, with 10 bases lying between them. CDR3 length equals 11 residues. The germline V gene encodes CDR1 MDHEN and CDR2 SYDVKM. The CDR3 bases are TGTGCCAGCAGTTTCATGACAGGTCAGCATTTT. Translation: CASSFMTGQHF.

This chain connects TRBV19 to TRBJ2-1; 10 bases map to TRBD2. V lost 1 base and J lost 7; bases outside the gene matches: 7. Germline V CDR1 and CDR2: LNHDA, SQIVND (reference sequence). The CDR3 runs 16 residues. The CDR3 spells CASSIGRASGSNEQFF. CDR3 sequence (DNA): TGTGCCAGTAGTATAGGTCGCGCTAGCGGGAGTAATGAGCAGTTCTTC.

This chain connects TRBV6-5 to TRBJ2-1; D might be TRBD2 (5 bases). Germline CDR1 is MNHEY and CDR2 is SVGAGI. Trimming cost V 2 bases and J 0 bases, with 11 bases left between them. The CDR3 length is 16 residues. The CDR3 loop is CASSYLSGNSYNEQFF. CDR3 sequence (DNA): TGTGCCAGCAGTTACCTCTCGGGGAACTCCTACAATGAGCAGTTCTTC.

This clone was seen a handful of times. The chain couples TRBV29-1 to TRBJ2-1; D is undetermined. CDR3 length: 14 amino acids. Germline assignment: CDR1 SQVTM and CDR2 ANQGSEA. Trimming shortened V by 6 bases and J by 7 bases, and 19 bases separated the two germline ends. CDR3 bases: TGCAGCGTCGAACCTCAAGAGGCGGTGAATGAGCAGTTCTTC. The encoded protein is CSVEPQEAVNEQFF.

DNA of the CDR3: TGTGCCAGCAGCGTAGCTAGCGGGAGTAGAAATGAGCAGTTCTTC. Residues: CASSVASGSRNEQFF. This chain connects TRBV9 to TRBJ2-1; 10 nucleotides match TRBD2. The germline CDR1 and CDR2 sequences are SGDLS and YYNGEE. With V trimmed by 0 bases and J by 7 bases, 4 bases remained unmatched. The CDR3 sequence is 15 residues long.

V gene TRBV10-2 combines with J gene TRBJ2-1, with D unresolved. Germline loops: CDR1 WSHSY, CDR2 SAAADI. V was clipped by 2 bases and J by 5 bases, with 4 bases between them. The CDR3 extends over 12 amino acids. The CDR3 sequence: CASSEKDNEQFF. CDR3 nucleotides: TGCGCCAGCAGTGAGAAAGACAATGAGCAGTTCTTC.